The 3 T cell receptor beta chains below all came from one sample that was sequenced in a study of T-cell memory formation after mild COVID-19. TCRdb ran MiXCR on the 5' RACE reads and lists one entry per CDR3 protein. The table lists some 300,000 distinct CDR3 sequences, roughly 21% of them singletons, with under 25% in the top ten. The source material was PBMCs or a T cell subset sorted from them (not recorded which). The receptors originated from a man younger than 30 who had mild COVID-19 (a few samples of this study predate the infection). Cell type and time point are not known.

This rearrangement joins TRBV7-9 to TRBJ2-1; 7 positions agree with TRBD2. The germline V gene encodes CDR1 SEHNR and CDR2 FQNEAQ (reference sequence). The CDR3 is made up of 14 amino acids. V lost 7 bases to trimming and J lost 4 bases; unmatched junction nucleotides: 7. CDR3 sequence reads: CASTPWGGYNEQFF. The CDR3 region has the DNA TGTGCCAGCACCCCGTGGGGGGGGTACAATGAGCAGTTCTTC.

In its sample, this clonotype was seen a few times. The chain has TRBV7-2 and TRBJ2-4, with D possibly being TRBD1 (6 bases). Germline loops: CDR1 SGHTA, CDR2 FQGNSA. V was clipped by 7 bases and J by 7 bases, with 11 bases between them. This CDR3 has 12 residues. This CDR3 is CASTSTGNIQYF. DNA of the CDR3: TGTGCCAGCACCTCCACAGGGAACATTCAGTACTTC.

The sample holds a few counts of this clonotype. The chain carries TRBV28 and TRBJ1-3; D is ambiguous. V lost 5 bases and J lost 0, with 5 bases in between. Germline V lookup: CDR1 MDHEN, CDR2 SYDVKM. The CDR3 consists of 13 residues. In DNA form, the CDR3 reads TGTGCCAGCAGTCGGGGCTCTGGAAACACCATATATTTT. Its protein is CASSRGSGNTIYF.